What follows are 5 T cell receptor beta chains derived from one specimen sequenced in a study of blood T cell repertoires in COVID-19. Measured with immunoSEQ multiplex PCR; TCRdb has only the in-frame clones, and not every one. The table includes 250,000 or so clones, around 80% detected once. The sequenced material came from peripheral blood. These receptors all stem from a woman in her late teens or twenties with acute or convalescent COVID-19.

V usage is TRBV27 and J usage is TRBJ1-1; perhaps TRBD1 as D (6 bases). The germline V gene encodes CDR1 MNHEY and CDR2 SMNVEV (reference sequence). This CDR3 comprises 14 residues. Trimming left V 5 bases short and J 4 bases short, with 14 bases between. The CDR3 protein is CASSPPGGRTEAFF. CDR3 bases: TGTGCCAGCAGTCCGCCCGGGGGGCGCACTGAAGCTTTCTTT.

This clone is a singleton in its sample. The rearrangement uses TRBV12-3 or TRBV12-4 and TRBJ2-1; TRBD1 matches 7 bases. The CDR3 loop spans 13 amino acids. Losses at the gene ends were 9 bases for V and 7 bases for J; bases not matched to a gene: 9. The CDR3 DNA reads TGTGCCAGTTACAATTACAGGGGAAATGAGCAGTTCTTC. The encoded protein is CASYNYRGNEQFF.

The chain carries TRBV2 and TRBJ1-6; 7 bases map to TRBD1. The V and J ends lost 2 bases and 4 bases, in that order; junction bases with no gene match: 11. The germline V gene encodes CDR1 SNHLY and CDR2 FYNNEI. The CDR3 has 18 amino acids. CDR3 in amino acids: CASSEPGDRASYNSPLHF. CDR3 nucleotide sequence: TGTGCCAGCAGTGAACCGGGTGACAGGGCGAGTTATAATTCACCCCTCCACTTT.

This chain connects TRBV6-5 to TRBJ2-7; no clear D gene. Trimming left V 0 bases short and J 0 bases short, with 6 bases between. The germline V gene encodes CDR1 MNHEY and CDR2 SVGAGI. This CDR3 spans 14 amino acids. The CDR3 DNA follows: TGTGCCAGCAGTTACTCCGGTAGCTCCTACGAGCAGTACTTC. This sequence encodes CASSYSGSSYEQYF.

The chain carries TRBV28 and TRBJ1-5, with 9 bases aligning to TRBD1. Germline CDR1 MDHEN, CDR2 SYDVKM. The CDR3 sequence is 16 residues long. Trimming removed 5 bases from V and 5 bases from J; junction bases left unmatched: 10. The CDR3 nucleotides are TGTGCCAGCAGTCCATCCGGGACAGGGTTTGATCAGCCCCAGCATTTT. Translating it yields CASSPSGTGFDQPQHF.